The 29 T cell receptor beta chains below all came from one sample that was sequenced in a study of post-analysis software for immune sequencing data. Overall study findings and caveats: Among four or five TRBV segments more frequent in patients than controls were TRBV5-6, TRBV5-1 and TRBV20-1.

Unique molecular identifiers were present in the TCR beta cDNA libraries. MiXCR was run by TCRdb on the PCR reads, yielding one entry per CDR3 protein. The sample comprises around 500,000 distinct CDR3 sequences, around 36% of which are singletons, and under 7% rests with the top ten. No antigens are known for them. The sequencing sample was made of blood. These receptor sequences come from a girl aged 2-17 years with multiple sclerosis.

This chain links TRBV2 with TRBJ2-1, with D possibly TRBD1 on 5 matching bases. The CDR3 is made up of 11 amino acids. Trimming removed 6 bases from V and 12 bases from J, with 12 bases in between. CDR1 and CDR2 (germline): SNHLY, FYNNEI. The CDR3 nucleotides read TGTGCCAGCAGGGACATGCTGGGGCAGTTCTTC. Its protein product is CASRDMLGQFF.

This clonotype was seen a handful of times. The V and J genes are TRBV2 and TRBJ2-5, with D possibly being TRBD1 or TRBD2 (5 bases each). This CDR3 is built from 12 residues. V was cut by 6 bases and J by 4 bases, with 9 bases left in between. The germline CDR1 and CDR2 sequences are SNHLY and FYNNEI. CDR3 DNA: TGTGCCAGCAGAGCGAGGGGAGAGACCCAGTACTTC. Translated: CASRARGETQYF.

The V call is TRBV3-1, the J call TRBJ2-2; TRBD1 matches at 8 bases. Trimming took 4 bases from V and 4 from J; bases not matched to a gene: 8. CDR3 length equals 16 residues. Germline V gene data show CDR1 as LGHDT and CDR2 as YNNKEL (reference sequence). The CDR3 coding sequence is TGTGCCAGCAGCCCACTTGGGACAGGCGGCACCGGGGAGCTGTTTTTT. Protein product: CASSPLGTGGTGELFF.

V and J are TRBV5-4 and TRBJ2-4; D is perhaps TRBD1 (5 bases). Judging by the DNA end, TRBJ2-7 fits better; the J call may be wrong. Germline values: CDR1 SGHNT, CDR2 YYREEE (reference sequence). The CDR3 covers 14 residues. CDR3 bases: TGTGCCAGCAGCACTACGACAGCTGGCTACGAGCAGTACTTC. The encoded protein is CASSTTTAGYEQYF.

V is TRBV5-1 and J is TRBJ2-5, with 10 positions matching TRBD2. The tail of the sequence fits TRBJ2-7 better, so the J call may be wrong. This CDR3 comprises 14 residues. The germline CDR1 and CDR2 sequences are SGHRS and YFSETQ. The CDR3 loop is CASSSGTSESEQYF. The CDR3 region has the DNA TGCGCCAGCAGCTCCGGGACTAGCGAAAGCGAGCAGTACTTC.

In this sample, this clonotype turned up a few times. This chain connects TRBV24-1 to TRBJ2-7, with 9 bases that match TRBD2. The CDR3 extends over 16 amino acids. Germline V gene sequence: CDR1 KGHDR, CDR2 SFDVKD. V shed 2 bases, J shed 4 bases, and the junction held 8 bases outside the gene matches. CDR3 loop: CATSDWLLAGDYEQYF. CDR3 DNA sequence: TGTGCCACCAGTGATTGGCTACTAGCGGGTGATTACGAGCAGTACTTC.

V usage is TRBV20-1 and J usage is TRBJ2-5; 8 nucleotides line up with TRBD2. The trim removed 2 bases at V and 11 bases at J, leaving 10 bases unmatched. The CDR3 runs to 13 residues. Germline CDR1 is DFQATT and CDR2 is SNEGSKA (reference sequence). The CDR3 DNA is TGCAGTGCTAGACTAGCGGGCTCCTACAAGCAGTACTTC. This encodes CSARLAGSYKQYF.

This chain joins TRBV5-1 and TRBJ2-1, with 15 bases lining up with TRBD2. There are 16 residues in the CDR3. CDR1 is SGHRS and CDR2 is YFSETQ in the germline V gene. Trimming removed 3 bases from V and 5 bases from J; junction bases left unmatched: 3. The CDR3 DNA sequence: TGCGCCAGCAGCTCCCGGACTAGCGGGGGGGACAATGAGCAGTTCTTC. Translated: CASSSRTSGGDNEQFF.

V and J are TRBV7-9 and TRBJ1-1; no reliable D call. This CDR3 is built from 15 residues. The V gene lost 2 bases and the J gene lost 0 bases, with 10 bases spanning the gap. CDR1 and CDR2 (germline): SEHNR, FQNEAQ (reference sequence). The CDR3 region is CASSLLTLMNTEAFF. CDR3 bases: TGTGCCAGCAGCTTACTGACACTTATGAACACTGAAGCTTTCTTT.

The J gene is TRBJ1-2, the V gene TRBV9, with D unresolved. The length of the CDR3 is 15 residues. The V gene's germline CDR1 is SGDLS and CDR2 YYNGEE. Trimming pared 0 bases from V and 0 bases from J, leaving 9 bases between. CDR3 nucleotide sequence: TGTGCCAGCAGCGTAGAGGCCCAGGCTAACTATGGCTACACCTTC. Its protein product is CASSVEAQANYGYTF.

This chain joins TRBV12-3 or TRBV12-4 and TRBJ2-5; the match to TRBD2 covers 11 bases. The DNA end favors TRBJ2-7, so the J call may be wrong. The CDR3 loop spans 14 amino acids. The CDR3 nucleotides are TGTGCCAGCAGACTGGGGACTAGCGGCTACGAGCAGTACTTC. Amino acids: CASRLGTSGYEQYF.

This clonotype was seen only a few times. A read error may explain this, as a much larger clone is one base away. J is TRBJ2-1 and V is TRBV2, with D hard to call. Per germline, CDR1 SNHLY and CDR2 FYNNEI. The CDR3 sequence is 14 residues long. Trimming took off 7 bases at V and 10 bases at J, with 20 bases between the two ends. CDR3 protein: CASTQGSLAYEQFF. In DNA form, the CDR3 reads TGTGCCAGCACTCAAGGGTCCCTTGCCTACGAGCAGTTCTTC.

V is TRBV27 and J is TRBJ1-1; tentative D call: TRBD1 (5 bases). From germline, CDR1 is MNHEY and CDR2 SMNVEV (reference sequence). The CDR3 extends over 13 amino acids. Trimming left V 8 bases short and J 4 bases short, with 14 bases between. The CDR3, as DNA: TGTGCCAGCCGGCACCTGGGGACCACTGAAGCTTTCTTT. Residues: CASRHLGTTEAFF.

The chain joins TRBV2 to TRBJ2-3; D remains ambiguous. With 1 base removed from V and 7 bases from J, the gap between germline ends came to 3 bases. The CDR3 totals 11 residues. The germline V gene has CDR1 SNHLY and CDR2 FYNNEI. The CDR3 DNA is TGTGCCAGCAGTGAAGTAAATACGCAGTATTTT. This sequence encodes CASSEVNTQYF.

V is TRBV20-1 and J is TRBJ2-5; 10 nucleotides agree with TRBD2. Germline lookup yields CDR1 DFQATT and CDR2 SNEGSKA (reference sequence). The CDR3 has 14 residues. V lost 4 bases to trimming and J lost 4 bases; unmatched junction nucleotides: 6. CDR3 coding DNA: TGCAGTGCTATCTTGGCTAGCGGGGGAGAGACCCAGTACTTC. Protein product: CSAILASGGETQYF.

The V and J genes are TRBV28 and TRBJ2-7; 9 nucleotides align to TRBD1. The CDR3 loop spans 16 amino acids. Germline trimming cut 7 bases from V and 0 bases from J; bases unmatched to any gene: 10. Germline assignment: CDR1 MDHEN and CDR2 SYDVKM. The CDR3 DNA follows: TGTGCCAGCACCTCGATCGCGGGACAGGGCTCCTACGAGCAGTACTTC. This encodes CASTSIAGQGSYEQYF.

The chain combines TRBV11-3 with TRBJ2-5; a weak D match, TRBD1 (5 bases). Trimming took 1 base from V and 0 from J, leaving 12 bases between them. The V gene's germline CDR1 is SGHNT and CDR2 YENEEA. The CDR3 loop spans 16 amino acids. The CDR3 reads CASSLGLTEYQETQYF. The CDR3 DNA follows: TGTGCCAGCAGCTTAGGTTTGACAGAGTACCAAGAGACCCAGTACTTC.

The genes are TRBV9 and TRBJ2-1; D is ambiguous. Germline V gives CDR1 SGDLS, CDR2 YYNGEE. This CDR3 is built from 16 residues. The germline V and J ends were trimmed by 3 bases and 0 bases, with 13 bases remaining between them. CDR3 nucleotide sequence: TGTGCCAGCAGCGGTGACCCCACTATCTCCTACAATGAGCAGTTCTTC. Its translation is CASSGDPTISYNEQFF. The whole variable domain, filled in from reference TRBV9 and TRBJ2-1, reads DSGVTQTPKHLITATGQRVTLRCSPRSGDLSVYWYQQSLDQGLQFLIQYYNGEERAKGNILERFSAQQFPDLHSELNLSSLELGDSALYFCASSGDPTISYNEQFFGPGTRLTVL.

This clonotype was detected only a few times. The V gene is TRBV7-8, the J gene TRBJ2-1, with 7 bases fitting TRBD1. This CDR3 contains 15 residues. CDR1 and CDR2 (germline): SGHVS, FQNEAQ. Trimming cost V 3 bases and J 2 bases; bases outside gene matches: 4. CDR3: CASSFDRETYNEQFF. Written as DNA, the CDR3 is TGTGCCAGCAGCTTCGACAGGGAAACCTACAATGAGCAGTTCTTC.

The count of this clonotype is one. V usage is TRBV3-1 and J usage is TRBJ2-3, with D unresolved. The CDR3 runs to 11 residues. Germline V gene data show CDR1 as LGHDT and CDR2 as YNNKEL (reference sequence). V was clipped by 8 bases and J by 3 bases, with 6 bases between them. The CDR3 reads CASAQTDTQYF. The DNA for the CDR3 is TGTGCCAGCGCCCAAACAGATACGCAGTATTTT.

The rearrangement joins TRBV21-1 to TRBJ1-2. TRBV21-1 is listed as a pseudogene. The CDR3 totals 13 residues. CDR3 protein: CASSKEKVEGYTF. CDR3 nucleotides: TGTGCCAGCAGCAAAGAGAAGGTTGAAGGCTACACCTTC.

The chain couples TRBV7-9 to TRBJ2-3, with TRBD2 identical over 14 bases. The germline V gene encodes CDR1 SEHNR and CDR2 FQNEAQ (reference sequence). The CDR3 is 16 residues long. The trim removed 5 bases at V and 4 bases at J, leaving 5 bases unmatched. This chain's CDR3 is CASSGMGLAGADTQYF. Here the CDR3 DNA reads TGTGCCAGCAGCGGCATGGGACTAGCGGGGGCAGATACGCAGTATTTT.

This clonotype has a count of ten or more. The chain joins TRBV3-1 to TRBJ2-5; D ambiguous. The CDR3 runs 11 residues. CDR1 LGHDT and CDR2 YNNKEL come from the germline V gene (reference sequence). V lost 0 bases and J 4 bases, leaving 0 bases between the germline ends. The DNA for the CDR3 is TGTGCCAGCAGCCAAGAAGAGACCCAGTACTTC. Amino acids: CASSQEETQYF.

This chain connects TRBV28 to TRBJ1-1; 7 bases map to TRBD1. The CDR3 covers 15 residues. Germline CDR1 and CDR2: MDHEN and SYDVKM. The V gene end was trimmed by 5 bases and the J gene end by 7 bases; junction bases not matched to a gene: 13. The CDR3 DNA is TGTGCCAGCAGTGCCACTTTGAGGGGGCTAATTGAAGCTTTCTTT. This codes for CASSATLRGLIEAFF.

This clonotype was found a few times. The chain recombines TRBV6-5 with TRBJ1-2; 9 bases map to TRBD1. Trimming took 4 bases from V and 7 from J; bases not matched to a gene: 4. The CDR3 runs to 13 residues. Germline CDR1 MNHEY, CDR2 SVGAGI. In DNA form, the CDR3 reads TGTGCCAGCAGTTCCGGGACAGGGACTGGCTACACCTTC. Translated, it gives CASSSGTGTGYTF.

The CDR3: CASSAGQGERETQYF. The CDR3 coding sequence is TGTGCCAGCAGTGCTGGACAGGGGGAGAGGGAGACCCAGTACTTC. The chain recombines TRBV6-5 with TRBJ2-4, with TRBD1 matching 10 bases. The J call could be wrong; TRBJ2-5 is a better fit for the DNA end. Germline CDR1 and CDR2: MNHEY and SVGAGI. The CDR3 has 15 residues.

The genes are TRBV2 and TRBJ2-5, with D perhaps matching TRBD2 (6 bases). The CDR3 runs to 14 residues. The V gene lost 8 bases and the J gene lost 0 bases, with 13 bases spanning the gap. The germline gives CDR1 SNHLY, CDR2 FYNNEI. As DNA, the CDR3 is TGTGCCAGCCCCCGGAGGGCGGACCAAGAGACCCAGTACTTC. This sequence encodes CASPRRADQETQYF.

This sequence joins TRBV24-1 and TRBJ1-5; D not certain. Germline V CDR1 and CDR2: KGHDR, SFDVKD. This CDR3 region has 16 residues. V lost 3 bases and J lost 5, with 16 bases in between. The CDR3 DNA follows: TGTGCCACCAGTGATAGTGCCTGGGCCACCTATCAGCCCCAGCATTTT. Its protein product is CATSDSAWATYQPQHF.

The chain couples TRBV7-2 to TRBJ2-1; 12 bases line up with TRBD1. This CDR3 is built from 18 residues. Germline V gene data show CDR1 as SGHTA and CDR2 as FQGNSA. V trimming: 5 bases; J trimming: 9 bases; junction bases outside the gene matches: 17. The CDR3 reads CASSQPGQGAQFNSEQFF. Written as DNA, the CDR3 is TGTGCCAGCAGCCAACCGGGACAGGGGGCCCAATTCAATTCTGAGCAGTTCTTC. The full variable domain, with the rest looked up from reference TRBV7-2 and TRBJ2-1, is GAGVSQSPSNKVTEKGKDVELRCDPISGHTALYWYRQSLGQGLEFLIYFQGNSAPDKSGLPSDRFSAERTGGSVSTLTIQRTQQEDSAVYLCASSQPGQGAQFNSEQFFGPGTRLTVL.